What follows are 17 T cell receptor beta chains derived from one specimen sequenced in a study of blood T cells in healthy people across ages. Through a sample-barcoded 5' primer and a J-beta primer mix, a second PCR was run for about 6 to 12 cycles. Each CDR3 protein gets one entry after TCRdb re-called the 5' RACE reads with MiXCR. The sample has approximately 1,700,000 distinct CDR3 sequences, about 39% seen once. Specimen: blood. Source of these receptors: a human donor in good health.

This sequence joins TRBV5-5 and TRBJ2-5; 7 nucleotides match TRBD2. The germline gives CDR1 SGHKS, CDR2 YYEKEE (reference sequence). Trimming cost V 6 bases and J 7 bases; bases outside gene matches: 6. The CDR3 is 12 amino acids. The CDR3 region is CASNIRGGTQYF. The CDR3 DNA reads TGTGCCAGCAACATCCGCGGGGGGACCCAGTACTTC.

This clonotype showed up just a few times. This chain joins TRBV7-9 and TRBJ2-1; TRBD2 matches at 10 bases. Germline V CDR1 and CDR2: SEHNR, FQNEAQ (reference sequence). The ends lost 7 bases at V and 1 base at J; junction bases unmatched: 7. CDR3 length equals 16 residues. The CDR3 DNA reads as TGTGCCAGCAAGGCCACTAGCGGGGCTTCCTACAATGAGCAGTTCTTC. Translating gives CASKATSGASYNEQFF. The full variable domain, rest sourced from reference TRBV7-9 and TRBJ2-1, is DTGVSQNPRHKITKRGQNVTFRCDPISEHNRLYWYRQTLGQGPEFLTYFQNEAQLEKSRLLSDRFSAERPKGSFSTLEIQRTEQGDSAMYLCASKATSGASYNEQFFGPGTRLTVL.

This clonotype occurred a few times. The chain carries TRBV28 and TRBJ2-3; possibly TRBD1 or TRBD2 for D (6 bases each). The germline V gene encodes CDR1 MDHEN and CDR2 SYDVKM. With 4 bases removed from V and 11 bases from J, the gap between germline ends came to 10 bases. This CDR3 is 11 amino acids long. In DNA form, the CDR3 reads TGTGCCAGCAGTTCGGGGGCTTGGCAGTATTTT. Translation: CASSSGAWQYF.

This clonotype was observed a handful of times. The rearrangement links TRBV24-1 to TRBJ2-1, with 9 bases matching TRBD1. Trimming cost V 2 bases and J 1 base; bases outside gene matches: 5. This CDR3 contains 17 residues. CDR1 and CDR2 (germline): KGHDR, SFDVKD. The CDR3 protein is CATSDSGQGRSYNEQFF. The CDR3 DNA sequence: TGTGCCACCAGTGATTCGGGACAGGGTAGATCCTACAATGAGCAGTTCTTC.

The chain combines TRBV28 with TRBJ2-1, with D hard to call. Per the germline V gene, CDR1 is MDHEN and CDR2 is SYDVKM. Trimming stripped 5 bases from V and 0 bases from J, with 20 bases between. This CDR3 has 18 residues. The CDR3 here is CASSPPDLFHYSYNEQFF. The CDR3 DNA is TGTGCCAGCAGTCCTCCGGACCTTTTTCATTACTCCTACAATGAGCAGTTCTTC.

The genes are TRBV16 and TRBJ1-2; 7 bases are shared with TRBD1. The germline CDR1 and CDR2 sequences are KGHSY and FQNENV. V lost 4 bases to trimming and J lost 4 bases; unmatched junction nucleotides: 12. The CDR3 spans 16 residues. Here the CDR3 DNA reads TGTGCCAGCAGCCGAGAGGGACAGCCGATTCGCTATGGCTACACCTTC. Translated, it gives CASSREGQPIRYGYTF.

This clonotype was picked up a small number of times. V and J are TRBV7-2 and TRBJ2-1; D is perhaps TRBD2 (6 bases). The CDR3 covers 13 residues. Trimming shortened V by 6 bases and J by 2 bases, and 8 bases separated the two germline ends. Germline V lookup: CDR1 SGHTA, CDR2 FQGNSA. CDR3 sequence: CASRLAPYNEQFF. CDR3 nucleotide sequence: TGTGCCAGCAGACTAGCCCCCTACAATGAGCAGTTCTTC.

This clonotype was picked up a small number of times. The chain joins TRBV20-1 to TRBJ2-1; D is uncertain. The V gene's germline CDR1 is DFQATT and CDR2 SNEGSKA (reference sequence). This CDR3 comprises 11 residues. V lost 6 bases and J lost 5, with 8 bases in between. CDR3 sequence reads: CSARKDNEQFF. The CDR3 DNA reads TGCAGTGCAAGGAAAGACAATGAGCAGTTCTTC.

This clonotype was counted only a few times. This chain uses TRBV28 with TRBJ2-5, with a possible D match to TRBD2 (7 bases). Germline V lookup: CDR1 MDHEN, CDR2 SYDVKM. Trimming took 3 bases from V and 1 from J, leaving 15 bases between them. The CDR3 contains 16 residues. For the CDR3, the DNA is TGTGCCAGCAGTTTGTTGGGGGGGGGCTCCCAAGAGACCCAGTACTTC. Protein: CASSLLGGGSQETQYF.

The chain combines TRBV5-1 with TRBJ2-1, with 7 bases fitting TRBD1. After removal of 4 bases from V and 4 bases from J, the junction contained 11 bases not matched to a gene. The CDR3 is 16 amino acids. The germline CDR1 and CDR2 sequences are SGHRS and YFSETQ. The CDR3 bases are TGCGCCAGCAGCGGCGACAGGGTCCCTCATTACAATGAGCAGTTCTTC. Protein sequence: CASSGDRVPHYNEQFF.

V gene TRBV20-1 combines with J gene TRBJ2-5; 10 bases fit TRBD2. This CDR3 is 14 amino acids long. CDR1 and CDR2 from the germline V gene are DFQATT and SNEGSKA (reference sequence). The junction had 5 bases not matched to a gene; V was cut back by 7 bases and J by 0 bases. CDR3 residues: CSVLAGVYQETQYF. The CDR3 region has the DNA TGCAGTGTGCTAGCGGGGGTGTACCAAGAGACCCAGTACTTC.

This clonotype has a handful of counts. The rearrangement links TRBV7-2 to TRBJ1-2; perhaps TRBD1 as D (5 bases). Trimming pared 11 bases from V and 2 bases from J, leaving 21 bases between. The CDR3 has 15 amino acids. Germline assignment: CDR1 SGHTA and CDR2 FQGNSA. CDR3 sequence: CAGQGARGLNYGYTF. Written as DNA, the CDR3 is TGTGCCGGGCAGGGCGCGAGGGGCTTAAACTATGGCTACACCTTC.

Only a few counts were recorded for this clonotype. V and J are TRBV5-1 and TRBJ2-1; the match to TRBD1 covers 9 bases. The CDR3 totals 15 residues. V dropped 3 bases and J dropped 7; count of bases not matched to a gene: 8. Germline V gene lookup returns CDR1 SGHRS and CDR2 YFSETQ. CDR3 in amino acids: CASSWGDREFNEQFF. DNA of the CDR3: TGCGCCAGCAGCTGGGGGGACAGGGAGTTTAATGAGCAGTTCTTC.

The rearrangement links TRBV12-3 or TRBV12-4 to TRBJ2-5; possibly TRBD2 for D (6 bases). V was pared by 6 bases and J by 4 bases, with 18 bases between. The CDR3 is 15 residues long. CDR3 DNA sequence: TGTGCCAGCAGCCGGGACTCCTGGGGGGTAGAGACCCAGTACTTC. This gives the protein CASSRDSWGVETQYF.

This clonotype was seen a few times. The chain joins TRBV6-2 or TRBV6-3 to TRBJ1-1, with D possibly matching TRBD1 (5 bases). The CDR3 is 15 amino acids. V was clipped by 5 bases and J by 1 base, with 14 bases between them. Germline-derived CDR1 and CDR2 are MNHEY and SVGEGT. The CDR3 spells CASSLFGGGNTEAFF. CDR3 bases: TGTGCCAGCAGTCTCTTCGGGGGAGGGAACACTGAAGCTTTCTTT.

The table lists this clonotype with many counts. The chain couples TRBV6-5 to TRBJ2-1; 10 bases are a match to TRBD2. V dropped 2 bases and J dropped 6; count of bases not matched to a gene: 4. CDR1 is MNHEY, CDR2 SVGAGI, per germline. The CDR3 covers 15 residues. The CDR3 here is CASSYVASGGNEQFF. DNA of the CDR3: TGTGCCAGCAGTTACGTCGCTAGCGGGGGCAATGAGCAGTTCTTC.

With regard to this clonotype: Germline and junction disagree at one end, which may indicate a read error. The chain uses TRBV7-2 and TRBJ2-5; no reliable D call. The length of the CDR3 is 14 residues. CDR1 and CDR2 (germline): SGHTA, FQGNSA. CDR3 coding DNA: TGTGCCAGCAGCTTAGACATGTACCAGGAGACCCAGTACTTC. It codes for CASSLDMYQETQYF.